These 14 T cell receptor beta chains were sequenced from one sample in a study of blood T cells in healthy people across ages. A second about 6 to 12 cycle PCR used barcoded and J-beta primers. TCRdb fed the 5' RACE reads into MiXCR, producing one record per CDR3 protein. The profile shows 850,000 to 1,100,000 distinct CDR3 sequences, more than 30% of them singletons. The sample consisted of blood. These receptors were collected from a man younger than 30 in good health.

This sequence joins TRBV27 and TRBJ2-3; tentative D call: TRBD1 (5 bases). This CDR3 is 13 amino acids long. Trimming shortened V by 2 bases and J by 5 bases, and 8 bases separated the two germline ends. Germline assignment: CDR1 MNHEY and CDR2 SMNVEV (reference sequence). Written as DNA, the CDR3 is TGTGCCAGCAGTTTAGACAGCGTAGATACGCAGTATTTT. It is translated as CASSLDSVDTQYF.

This clonotype was observed a few times. The chain employs TRBV6-2 or TRBV6-3 and TRBJ1-2; D is ambiguous. The CDR3 runs 15 residues. CDR1 and CDR2 from the germline V gene are MNHEY and SVGEGT. Trimming took 4 bases from V and 1 from J, leaving 13 bases between them. As DNA, the CDR3 is TGTGCCAGCAGTTCGATAGACACCTTTAACTATGGCTACACCTTC. Its protein product is CASSSIDTFNYGYTF.

The chain joins TRBV4-3 to TRBJ1-1; D is uncertain. The ends were cut back, 6 bases at V and 1 base at J, with 15 bases in the middle. The CDR3 spans 15 residues. Germline CDR1 LGHNA, CDR2 YSLEER. CDR3 bases: TGCGCCAGCAGTACCGAGAAGGGTGAGAACACTGAAGCTTTCTTT. The encoded protein is CASSTEKGENTEAFF.

This chain joins TRBV5-1 and TRBJ2-7; 8 nucleotides match TRBD2. Germline assignment: CDR1 SGHRS and CDR2 YFSETQ. The CDR3 covers 14 residues. The ends lost 4 bases at V and 2 bases at J; junction bases unmatched: 5. The CDR3 DNA sequence: TGCGCCAGCAGCCAGCGGGGGTCGGCCTACGAGCAGTACTTC. Translated: CASSQRGSAYEQYF.

This clonotype was found many times. V is TRBV20-1 and J is TRBJ1-2; TRBD1 is a possible D gene (6 bases). Germline assignment: CDR1 DFQATT and CDR2 SNEGSKA (reference sequence). The CDR3 loop spans 12 amino acids. V lost 4 bases to trimming and J lost 5 bases, with 11 bases between them. The chain's CDR3 is CSAKPQGYGYTF. CDR3 DNA: TGCAGTGCTAAGCCACAGGGATATGGCTACACCTTC.

The chain recombines TRBV4-2 with TRBJ2-5, with TRBD1 matching 7 bases. Germline V lookup: CDR1 LGHNA, CDR2 YNFKEQ. CDR3 size: 15 residues. The trim removed 3 bases at V and 2 bases at J, leaving 6 bases unmatched. Here the CDR3 DNA reads TGTGCCAGCAGCCATCCAGGACAGGAACAAGAGACCCAGTACTTC. It codes for CASSHPGQEQETQYF.

The CDR3 DNA is TGCGCCAGCAGCTCGACAGGGGAAGGCGAGCAGTACTTC. Residues: CASSSTGEGEQYF. V usage is TRBV5-1 and J usage is TRBJ2-7; 8 positions match TRBD1. The trim removed 3 bases at V and 6 bases at J, leaving 5 bases unmatched. CDR3 size: 13 residues. In germline, CDR1 is SGHRS, CDR2 YFSETQ.

This clonotype was counted a single time. The gene calls are TRBV7-4 and TRBJ1-4; D unresolved. Between the trimmed V and J ends, which lost 7 bases and 0 bases, there was a span of 18 bases. Germline-derived CDR1 and CDR2 are SGHVT and SQSDAQ. This CDR3 contains 17 residues. CDR3 protein: CASNQVLAVTTNEKLFF. In DNA, the CDR3 is TGTGCCAGCAACCAAGTGTTGGCGGTGACAACTAATGAAAAACTGTTTTTT.

The gene calls are TRBV11-1 and TRBJ2-3; the D is unclear. The germline gives CDR1 SGHAT, CDR2 FQDESV (reference sequence). This CDR3 has 14 amino acids. Trimming stripped 7 bases from V and 0 bases from J, with 11 bases between. Written as DNA, the CDR3 is TGTGCCAGCAACCGGCAGCCTAGCACAGATACGCAGTATTTT. Protein product: CASNRQPSTDTQYF.

The chain employs TRBV28 and TRBJ1-2; a possible D gene is TRBD1 (5 bases). V lost 3 bases to trimming and J lost 5 bases, with 19 bases between them. The CDR3 runs to 16 residues. Per the germline V gene, CDR1 is MDHEN and CDR2 is SYDVKM. CDR3 bases: TGTGCCAGCAGTTTTCGAGACAGCACCCAGGCGTATGGCTACACCTTC. Translating gives CASSFRDSTQAYGYTF.

This clonotype was recorded only once. J is TRBJ1-5 and V is TRBV6-6; 10 bases agree with TRBD1. Per the germline V gene, CDR1 is MNHNY and CDR2 is SVGAGI (reference sequence). V shed 6 bases, J shed 3 bases, and the junction held 8 bases outside the gene matches. This CDR3 has 16 residues. The CDR3 reads CASSFRDRGINQPQHF. DNA for the CDR3: TGTGCCAGCAGCTTCCGGGACAGGGGTATCAATCAGCCCCAGCATTTT.

The CDR3 nucleotides read TGCAGTGCTCTGGCCCCAATGCCCGGGGAGCTGTTTTTT. Protein product: CSALAPMPGELFF. V is TRBV20-1 and J is TRBJ2-2; no clear D gene. The germline V gene encodes CDR1 DFQATT and CDR2 SNEGSKA (reference sequence). Trimming took off 5 bases at V and 6 bases at J, with 13 bases between the two ends. The CDR3 is made up of 13 amino acids.

This clonotype was seen more than once but under ten times. This chain uses TRBV20-1 with TRBJ1-5; TRBD1 aligns across 10 bases. Per the germline V gene, CDR1 is DFQATT and CDR2 is SNEGSKA (reference sequence). There are 16 residues in the CDR3. Unmatched junction bases numbered 8, after V lost 5 bases and J lost 1 base. In DNA, the CDR3 is TGCAGTGCTGTGGGACAGGGGAAACTGAGCAATCAGCCCCAGCATTTT. Translated, it gives CSAVGQGKLSNQPQHF.

The rearrangement links TRBV29-1 to TRBJ2-5, with D perhaps given as TRBD1 or TRBD2 (5 bases each). The CDR3 is made up of 12 amino acids. Trimming cost V 2 bases and J 11 bases, with 15 bases left between them. Germline assignment: CDR1 SQVTM and CDR2 ANQGSEA. The CDR3 bases are TGCAGCGTTGAACGCACGGGGCATGGGCAGTACTTC. This sequence encodes CSVERTGHGQYF.